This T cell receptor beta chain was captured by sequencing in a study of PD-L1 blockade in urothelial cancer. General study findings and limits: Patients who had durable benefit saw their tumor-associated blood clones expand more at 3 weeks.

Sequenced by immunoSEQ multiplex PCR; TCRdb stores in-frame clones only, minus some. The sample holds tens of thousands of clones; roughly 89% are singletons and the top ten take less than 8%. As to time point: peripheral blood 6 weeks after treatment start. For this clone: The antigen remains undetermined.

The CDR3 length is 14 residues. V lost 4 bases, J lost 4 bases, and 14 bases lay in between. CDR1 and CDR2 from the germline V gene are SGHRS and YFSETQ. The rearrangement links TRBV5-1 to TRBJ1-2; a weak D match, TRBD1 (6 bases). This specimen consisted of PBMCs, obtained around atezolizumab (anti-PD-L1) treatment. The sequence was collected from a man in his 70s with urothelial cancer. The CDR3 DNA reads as TGCGCCAGCAGCACTTCGGACAGAGCCTATGGCTACACCTTC. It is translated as CASSTSDRAYGYTF.